Listed below are T cell receptor beta chains from one sample, sequenced in a study of T cells in Graves' hyperthyroidism and ophthalmopathy. One entry per CDR3 protein results from TCRdb running MiXCR on the multiplex PCR reads. The repertoire has 96,000 or so distinct CDR3 sequences, roughly 49% of them found once; the top ten carry roughly 26%. The source material was blood. The receptors here all came from a woman in her forties with Graves' hyperthyroidism. Both conserved end residues are part of each CDR3. The D gene is left open where the match is weak. Some rows have no size entry. The others give once, few or many, or a class for an expanded clone.

D gene,clone size,V gene,J gene,CDR3 protein,CDR3 DNA
NA,few,TRBV7-3,TRBJ1-1,CAGTLNTEAFF,TGTGCCGGTACACTGAACACTGAAGCTTTCTTT
TRBD2,NA,TRBV20-1,TRBJ2-5,CSARMTSGTVKETQYF,TGCAGTGCTAGAATGACTAGCGGGACAGTAAAAGAGACCCAGTACTTC
NA,NA,TRBV7-2,TRBJ1-2,CASSLVGGDGYTF,TGTGCCAGCAGCTTAGTTGGGGGGGATGGCTACACCTTC
NA,NA,TRBV25-1,TRBJ2-2,CASSTPSKSDRNTGELFF,TGTGCCAGCAGTACACCTAGCAAATCGGACAGGAACACCGGGGAGCTGTTTTTT
NA,many,TRBV7-9,TRBJ1-1,CASSLILEAFF,TGTGCCAGCAGCTTAATCCTTGAAGCTTTCTTT
TRBD1,NA,TRBV2,TRBJ2-5,CASSRDRGGAKKTQYF,TGTGCCAGCAGCCGGGACAGGGGGGGAGCCAAGAAGACCCAGTACTTC
TRBD1,once,TRBV12-3/TRBV12-4,TRBJ1-5,CASSLAGTGTNQPQHF,TGTGCCAGCAGTTTAGCGGGGACAGGGACAAATCAGCCCCAGCATTTT
NA,NA,TRBV29-1,TRBJ1-1,CSKQGTNTEAFF,TGCAGCAAGCAGGGGACGAACACTGAAGCTTTCTTT
NA,NA,TRBV20-1,TRBJ1-6,CSASRGQGNSPLHF,TGCAGTGCTAGTCGCGGGCAAGGGAATTCACCCCTCCACTTT
NA,medium-sized,TRBV2,TRBJ2-7,CASSTGRTREQYF,TGTGCCAGCAGCACCGGAAGAACGCGCGAGCAGTACTTC
TRBD1,few,TRBV19,TRBJ1-5,CASSVGTGNQPQHF,TGTGCCAGTAGTGTCGGGACAGGGAATCAGCCCCAGCATTTT
NA,NA,TRBV24-1,TRBJ1-1,CAASDSPNTEAFF,TGCGCCGCCAGTGATAGTCCGAACACTGAAGCTTTCTTT
NA,NA,TRBV24-1,TRBJ1-2,CASLYGYTF,TGTGCCTCCCTCTATGGCTACACCTTC
NA,many,TRBV9,TRBJ1-6,CASSHWGSERRSPLHF,TGTGCCAGCAGCCATTGGGGGTCCGAACGGCGATCACCCCTCCACTTT
NA,few,TRBV9,TRBJ1-2,CASRGEGGDAIYGYTF,TGTGCCAGCAGAGGTGAAGGGGGGGACGCCATCTATGGCTACACCTTC
NA,many,TRBV12-3/TRBV12-4,TRBJ1-5,CASTGRGGNQPQHF,TGTGCCAGCACCGGGAGGGGAGGCAATCAGCCCCAGCATTTT
TRBD2,medium-sized,TRBV7-6,TRBJ2-7,CASSPGTSGSHEQYF,TGTGCCAGCAGCCCTGGGACTAGCGGGAGCCACGAGCAGTACTTC
NA,NA,TRBV9,TRBJ1-6,CASSDGASGSPLHF,TGTGCCAGCAGCGATGGGGCCTCGGGATCACCCCTCCACTTT
NA,many,TRBV7-2,TRBJ2-2,CASSLLVSGAGELFF,TGTGCCAGCAGCTTACTAGTGTCAGGGGCCGGGGAGCTGTTTTTT
NA,NA,TRBV5-2,TRBJ1-2,CASNSLDWGQGNYGYTF,NA
TRBD1,few,TRBV29-1,TRBJ2-2,CSVYQGDTGELFF,TGCAGCGTCTATCAGGGGGACACCGGGGAGCTGTTTTTT
NA,many,TRBV28,TRBJ1-1,CASSSNTEAFF,TGTGCCAGCAGTTCTAACACTGAAGCTTTCTTT
NA,NA,TRBV12-3/TRBV12-4,TRBJ1-2,CASSPRLGYGYTF,TGTGCCAGCAGTCCGCGACTTGGTTATGGCTACACCTTC
NA,NA,TRBV10-3,TRBJ1-2,CAISDNNYGYTF,TGTGCCATCAGTGACAACAACTATGGCTACACCTTC
NA,few,TRBV12-3/TRBV12-4,TRBJ1-1,CASSPVENTEAFF,TGTGCCAGCAGCCCCGTTGAAAACACTGAAGCTTTCTTT
NA,many,TRBV24-1,TRBJ1-1,CATSAEVDTEAFF,TGTGCCACCAGTGCCGAAGTCGACACTGAAGCTTTCTTT
NA,NA,TRBV2,TRBJ1-6,CACSARGQANSPLHF,NA
NA,NA,TRBV20-1,TRBJ1-2,CSAIPSTSNYGYTF,TGCAGTGCTATCCCGTCCACTTCTAATTATGGCTACACCTTC
NA,once,TRBV2,TRBJ1-4,CASSLAAGIGEKLFF,TGTGCCAGCAGTTTAGCAGCGGGGATCGGGGAAAAATTGTTTTTT
NA,many,TRBV20-1,TRBJ2-3,CSAQTGDTQYF,TGCAGTGCTCAAACCGGGGATACGCAGTATTTT
TRBD2,NA,TRBV29-1,TRBJ2-5,CSLGSGTETQYF,TGCAGCTTAGGGAGCGGGACCGAGACCCAGTACTTC
NA,NA,TRBV10-3,TRBJ1-3,CAIRYSIYF,TGTGCCATCAGGTATTCCATATATTTT
TRBD1,NA,TRBV13,TRBJ1-5,CASSSFSGQGWSNQPQHF,TGTGCCAGCAGCTCCTTTTCCGGACAGGGCTGGAGCAATCAGCCCCAGCATTTT
NA,NA,TRBV25-1,TRBJ1-4,CACSERTNEKLFF,TGTGCCTGCAGTGAGCGGACGAATGAAAAACTGTTTTTT
NA,many,TRBV5-1,TRBJ2-7,CASSFFGRGEQYF,TGCGCCAGCAGCTTTTTCGGAAGAGGCGAGCAGTACTTC
NA,many,TRBV28,TRBJ1-6,CASTYQQVPGRNSPLHF,TGTGCCAGCACCTACCAGCAGGTCCCCGGTCGTAATTCACCCCTCCACTTT
NA,NA,TRBV29-1,TRBJ1-4,CSVSTWGTNEKLFF,TGCAGTGTGAGCACGTGGGGCACTAATGAAAAACTGTTTTTT
NA,NA,TRBV7-2,TRBJ1-4,CASSPSTPWGNEKLFF,TGTGCCAGCAGTCCCAGTACGCCCTGGGGTAATGAAAAACTGTTTTTT
TRBD1,NA,TRBV7-2,TRBJ2-2,CASSETGNGELFF,TGTGCCAGCAGCGAGACAGGGAACGGGGAGCTGTTTTTT
NA,few,TRBV7-2,TRBJ2-2,CASSLTNTGEPFF,TGTGCCAGCAGCCTTACAAACACCGGGGAGCCGTTTTTT
NA,NA,TRBV14,TRBJ1-2,CASSYHPDGFGFGYTF,TGTGCCAGCAGCTACCACCCGGACGGGTTCGGTTTTGGCTACACCTTC
TRBD2,many,TRBV7-2,TRBJ2-3,CASSPGASGRLSTDTQYF,TGTGCCAGCAGTCCGGGGGCTAGCGGGAGGTTGAGCACAGATACGCAGTATTTT
NA,many,TRBV10-3,TRBJ1-6,CASSARQPRYNSPLHF,TGTGCCAGCAGTGCCCGACAGCCACGATACAATTCACCCCTCCACTTT
TRBD1,many,TRBV5-1,TRBJ1-1,CASSLRGQVMNTEAFF,TGCGCCAGCAGCTTGCGAGGACAGGTCATGAACACTGAAGCTTTCTTT